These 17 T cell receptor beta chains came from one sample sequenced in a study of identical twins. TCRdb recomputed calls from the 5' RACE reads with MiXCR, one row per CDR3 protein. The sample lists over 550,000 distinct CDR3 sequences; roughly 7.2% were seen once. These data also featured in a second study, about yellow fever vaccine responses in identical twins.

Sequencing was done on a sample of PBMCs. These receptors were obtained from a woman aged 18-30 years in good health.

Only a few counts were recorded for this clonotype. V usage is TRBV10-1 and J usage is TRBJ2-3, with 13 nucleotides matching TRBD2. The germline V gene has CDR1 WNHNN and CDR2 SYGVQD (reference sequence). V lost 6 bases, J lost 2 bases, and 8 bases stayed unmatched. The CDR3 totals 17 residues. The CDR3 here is CASSHQGTSGVTDTQYF. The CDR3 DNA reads TGCGCCAGCAGCCACCAAGGGACTAGCGGGGTCACAGATACGCAGTATTTT.

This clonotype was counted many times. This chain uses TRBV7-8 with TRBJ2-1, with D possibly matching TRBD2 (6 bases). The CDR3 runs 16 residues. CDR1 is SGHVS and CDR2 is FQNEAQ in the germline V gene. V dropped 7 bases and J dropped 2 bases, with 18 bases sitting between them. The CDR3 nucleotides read TGTGCCAGCAAGGGGCTTAGCGGAGACGCCTACAATGAGCAGTTCTTC. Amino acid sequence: CASKGLSGDAYNEQFF.

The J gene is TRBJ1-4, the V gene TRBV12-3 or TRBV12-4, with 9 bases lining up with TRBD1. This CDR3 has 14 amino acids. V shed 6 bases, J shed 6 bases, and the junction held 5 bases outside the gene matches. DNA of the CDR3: TGTGCCAGCAGCCGCGGGACAGGGTATGAAAAACTGTTTTTT. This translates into CASSRGTGYEKLFF.

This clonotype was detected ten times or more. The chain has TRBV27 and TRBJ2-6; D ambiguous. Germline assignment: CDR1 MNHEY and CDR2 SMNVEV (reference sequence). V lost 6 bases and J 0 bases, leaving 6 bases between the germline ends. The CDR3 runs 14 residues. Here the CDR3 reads CASRSHSGANVLTF. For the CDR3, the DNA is TGTGCCAGCAGATCCCACTCTGGGGCCAACGTCCTGACTTTC.

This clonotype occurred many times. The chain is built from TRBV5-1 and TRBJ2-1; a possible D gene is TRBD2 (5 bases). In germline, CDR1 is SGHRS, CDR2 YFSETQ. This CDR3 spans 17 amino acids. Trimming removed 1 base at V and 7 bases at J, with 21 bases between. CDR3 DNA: TGCGCCAGCAGCTTGACCACCACCCTAGCTCAATTGAATGAGCAGTTCTTC. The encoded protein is CASSLTTTLAQLNEQFF.

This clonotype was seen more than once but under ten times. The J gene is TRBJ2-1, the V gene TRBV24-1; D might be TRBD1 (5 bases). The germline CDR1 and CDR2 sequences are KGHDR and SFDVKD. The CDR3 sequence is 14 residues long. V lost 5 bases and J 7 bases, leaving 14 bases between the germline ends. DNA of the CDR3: TGTGCCACCAGTGCGAGACAGTTTTCTAATGAGCAGTTCTTC. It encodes CATSARQFSNEQFF.

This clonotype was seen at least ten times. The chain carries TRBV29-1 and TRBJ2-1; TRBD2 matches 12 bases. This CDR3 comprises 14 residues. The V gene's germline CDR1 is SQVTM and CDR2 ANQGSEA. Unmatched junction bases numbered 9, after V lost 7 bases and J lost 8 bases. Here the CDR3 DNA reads TGCAGCGGCCTACGACTAGCGGGAGTGTATGAGCAGTTCTTC. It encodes CSGLRLAGVYEQFF.

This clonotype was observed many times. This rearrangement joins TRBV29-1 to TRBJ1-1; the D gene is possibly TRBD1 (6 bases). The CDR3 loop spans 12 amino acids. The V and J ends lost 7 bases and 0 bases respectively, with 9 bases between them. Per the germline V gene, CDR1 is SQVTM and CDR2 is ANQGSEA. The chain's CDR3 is CSAYRVNTEAFF. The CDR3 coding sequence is TGCAGCGCCTACAGGGTGAACACTGAAGCTTTCTTT.

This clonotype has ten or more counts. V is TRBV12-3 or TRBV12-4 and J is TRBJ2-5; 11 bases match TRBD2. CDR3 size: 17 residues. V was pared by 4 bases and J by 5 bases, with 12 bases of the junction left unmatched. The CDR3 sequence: CASSSVAGGPLVETQYF. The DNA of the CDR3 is TGTGCCAGCAGTTCCGTAGCGGGAGGGCCTTTAGTGGAGACCCAGTACTTC.

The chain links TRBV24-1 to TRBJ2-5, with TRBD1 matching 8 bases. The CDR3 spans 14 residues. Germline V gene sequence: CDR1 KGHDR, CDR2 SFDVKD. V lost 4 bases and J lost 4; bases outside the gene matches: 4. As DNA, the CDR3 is TGTGCCACCAGTGACCCCAGGGGGCGAGAGACCCAGTACTTC. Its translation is CATSDPRGRETQYF.

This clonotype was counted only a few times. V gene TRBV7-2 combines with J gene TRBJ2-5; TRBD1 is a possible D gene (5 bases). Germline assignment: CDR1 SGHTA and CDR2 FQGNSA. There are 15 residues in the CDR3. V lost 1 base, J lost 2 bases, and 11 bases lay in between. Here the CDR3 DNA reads TGTGCCAGCAGCTTAGACGGCAGGGAACAAGAGACCCAGTACTTC. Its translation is CASSLDGREQETQYF.

CDR3: CSETGLASEQFF. For the CDR3, the DNA is TGCAGCGAGACGGGACTAGCAAGCGAGCAGTTCTTC. V gene TRBV20-1 combines with J gene TRBJ2-1; 9 bases align to TRBD2. The length of the CDR3 is 12 residues. CDR1 DFQATT and CDR2 SNEGSKA come from the germline V gene (reference sequence).

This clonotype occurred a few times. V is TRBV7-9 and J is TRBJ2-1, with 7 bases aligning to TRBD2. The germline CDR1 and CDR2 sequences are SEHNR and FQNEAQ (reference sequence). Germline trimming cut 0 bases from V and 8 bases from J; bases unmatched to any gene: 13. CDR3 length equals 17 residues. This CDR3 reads CASSLAAGISGADEQFF. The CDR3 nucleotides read TGTGCCAGCAGCTTAGCGGCAGGGATAAGCGGGGCGGATGAGCAGTTCTTC.

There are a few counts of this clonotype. CDR3 in amino acids: CASSYSGSETNNEQFF. In nucleotides, the CDR3 is TGTGCCAGCAGTTACTCGGGTAGCGAGACAAACAATGAGCAGTTCTTC. This sequence joins TRBV6-5 and TRBJ2-1; tentative D call: TRBD2 (5 bases). Looked up from germline, CDR1 is MNHEY and CDR2 is SVGAGI. There are 16 residues in the CDR3. Trimming took 0 bases from V and 5 from J, leaving 14 bases between them.

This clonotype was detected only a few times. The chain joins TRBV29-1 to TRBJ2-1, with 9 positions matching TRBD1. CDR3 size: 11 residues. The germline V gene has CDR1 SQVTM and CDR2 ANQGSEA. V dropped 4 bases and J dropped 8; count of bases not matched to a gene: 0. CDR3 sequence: CSVGTGDEQFF. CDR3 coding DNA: TGCAGCGTTGGGACAGGGGATGAGCAGTTCTTC.

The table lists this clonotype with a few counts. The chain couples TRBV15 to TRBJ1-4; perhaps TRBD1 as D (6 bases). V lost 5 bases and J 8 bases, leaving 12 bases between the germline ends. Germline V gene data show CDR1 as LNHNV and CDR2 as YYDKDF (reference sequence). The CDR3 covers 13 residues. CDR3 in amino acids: CATSPRGGEKLFF. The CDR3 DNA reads TGTGCCACCAGCCCCCGGGGGGGCGAAAAACTGTTTTTT.

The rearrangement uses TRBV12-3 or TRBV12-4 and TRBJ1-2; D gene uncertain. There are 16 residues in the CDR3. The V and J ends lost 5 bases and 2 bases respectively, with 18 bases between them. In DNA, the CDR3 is TGTGCCAGCAGTCTCATACCCCGGGATGGGAACTATGGCTACACCTTC. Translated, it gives CASSLIPRDGNYGYTF.